Listed below are T cell receptor beta chains from one sample, sequenced in a study of shared clonotypes between healthy human individuals. Some clones are missing from TCRdb's copy, which holds only in-frame ones; the method was immunoSEQ multiplex PCR. The data hold about 2.3 million clones, with around 93% observed a single time. The sample was naive CD4+ T cells from PBMCs. These receptors came from a man younger than 30 in good health. Some clones in this sample may be carry-over from other donors' samples. Both conserved end residues are part of each CDR3. The order of the fields is D gene, V gene, J gene, clone size, CDR3 protein, CDR3 DNA. The D gene is left open where the match is weak. Some rows mark clone size as missing; the rest say once, few, many or name a class of expanded clone.

d_gene: -; v_gene: TRBV18; j_gene: TRBJ2-1; abundance: -; CDR3aa: CASSPTDYNEQFF; CDR3nt: TGTGCCAGCTCACCTACTGACTACAATGAGCAGTTCTTC
d_gene: -; v_gene: TRBV28; j_gene: TRBJ2-7; abundance: -; CDR3aa: CASSPGSVVREQYF; CDR3nt: TGTGCCAGCAGTCCCGGCTCCGTCGTCCGCGAGCAGTACTTC
d_gene: -; v_gene: TRBV28; j_gene: TRBJ1-4; abundance: -; CDR3aa: CASSLWRGEKLFF; CDR3nt: TGTGCCAGCAGTTTGTGGCGGGGTGAAAAACTGTTTTTT
d_gene: -; v_gene: TRBV4-2; j_gene: TRBJ2-3; abundance: -; CDR3aa: CASSQVVRGTDTQYF; CDR3nt: TGTGCCAGCAGCCAAGTGGTCCGGGGTACAGATACGCAGTATTTT
d_gene: -; v_gene: TRBV9; j_gene: TRBJ2-1; abundance: -; CDR3aa: CASSGGVSSYNEQFF; CDR3nt: TGTGCCAGCAGCGGGGGAGTGTCGTCCTACAATGAGCAGTTCTTC
d_gene: -; v_gene: TRBV2; j_gene: TRBJ2-5; abundance: -; CDR3aa: CASSEVTQYF; CDR3nt: TGTGCCAGCAGTGAAGTAACCCAGTACTTC
d_gene: -; v_gene: TRBV5-1; j_gene: TRBJ2-7; abundance: -; CDR3aa: CASSLTMSDGQYF; CDR3nt: TGCGCCAGCAGCTTGACTATGTCTGATGGGCAGTACTTC
d_gene: TRBD2; v_gene: TRBV11-2; j_gene: TRBJ2-3; abundance: -; CDR3aa: CASSLGLAGGLDTQYF; CDR3nt: TGTGCCAGCAGCTTAGGACTAGCGGGAGGGTTAGATACGCAGTATTTT
d_gene: -; v_gene: TRBV18; j_gene: TRBJ1-1; abundance: once; CDR3aa: CASSPPDGPMNTEAFF; CDR3nt: TGTGCCAGCTCACCACCAGATGGGCCGATGAACACTGAAGCTTTCTTT
d_gene: -; v_gene: TRBV7-9; j_gene: TRBJ2-5; abundance: -; CDR3aa: CASSHRASKARGTQYF; CDR3nt: TGTGCCAGCAGCCACCGGGCCTCGAAGGCGCGGGGGACCCAGTACTTC
d_gene: -; v_gene: TRBV7-9; j_gene: TRBJ2-6; abundance: -; CDR3aa: CASSTLPGRGKGGANVLTF; CDR3nt: TGTGCCAGCAGCACTTTACCGGGCCGAGGAAAGGGTGGGGCCAACGTCCTGACTTTC
d_gene: -; v_gene: TRBV6-1; j_gene: TRBJ1-5; abundance: few; CDR3aa: CASSEDPGRNQPQHF; CDR3nt: TGTGCCAGCAGTGAAGACCCCGGGCGCAATCAGCCCCAGCATTTT
d_gene: -; v_gene: TRBV25-1; j_gene: TRBJ1-5; abundance: -; CDR3aa: CASSERGNQPQHF; CDR3nt: TGTGCCAGCAGTGAAAGGGGGAATCAGCCCCAGCATTTT
d_gene: -; v_gene: TRBV10-3; j_gene: TRBJ2-2; abundance: -; CDR3aa: CAISPTLDTGELFF; CDR3nt: TGTGCCATCAGTCCAACACTGGACACCGGGGAGCTGTTTTTT
d_gene: -; v_gene: TRBV2; j_gene: TRBJ2-3; abundance: -; CDR3aa: CASRVDPGPLLTDTQYF; CDR3nt: TGTGCCAGCAGAGTCGACCCAGGACCCCTTCTGACAGATACGCAGTATTTT
d_gene: -; v_gene: TRBV6-4; j_gene: TRBJ2-1; abundance: -; CDR3aa: CASSVEHGTYNEQFF; CDR3nt: TGTGCCAGCAGTGTCGAACATGGCACCTACAATGAGCAGTTCTTC
d_gene: -; v_gene: TRBV19; j_gene: TRBJ1-2; abundance: -; CDR3aa: CASKRIGLYGYTF; CDR3nt: TGTGCCAGTAAGCGGATCGGCCTTTATGGCTACACCTTC
d_gene: -; v_gene: TRBV30; j_gene: TRBJ1-1; abundance: few; CDR3aa: CAWTPFSTEAFF; CDR3nt: TGTGCCTGGACCCCCTTTAGCACTGAAGCTTTCTTT
d_gene: TRBD2; v_gene: TRBV6-6; j_gene: TRBJ2-1; abundance: -; CDR3aa: CASSRGLAGNNEQFF; CDR3nt: TGTGCCAGCAGTCGGGGACTAGCGGGGAACAATGAGCAGTTCTTC
d_gene: -; v_gene: TRBV2; j_gene: TRBJ2-7; abundance: -; CDR3aa: CASSEALATYEQYF; CDR3nt: TGTGCCAGCAGTGAAGCACTAGCTACCTACGAGCAGTACTTC
d_gene: -; v_gene: TRBV5-1; j_gene: TRBJ1-1; abundance: -; CDR3aa: CASSQTVGGPGVNTEAFF; CDR3nt: TGCGCCAGCAGCCAAACGGTTGGGGGCCCGGGGGTGAACACTGAAGCTTTCTTT
d_gene: -; v_gene: TRBV19; j_gene: TRBJ1-1; abundance: once; CDR3aa: CASGTEAFF; CDR3nt: TGTGCCTCGGGCACTGAAGCTTTCTTT
d_gene: -; v_gene: TRBV5-6; j_gene: TRBJ2-1; abundance: once; CDR3aa: CASSPMGGRRQFF; CDR3nt: TGTGCCAGCAGCCCAATGGGGGGGCGGAGGCAGTTCTTC
d_gene: -; v_gene: TRBV5-1; j_gene: TRBJ1-4; abundance: -; CDR3aa: CASGPGFGEKLFF; CDR3nt: TGCGCCAGTGGCCCCGGGTTTGGCGAAAAACTGTTTTTT
d_gene: -; v_gene: TRBV28; j_gene: TRBJ2-3; abundance: -; CDR3aa: CASSIGVITDTQYF; CDR3nt: TGTGCCAGCAGTATTGGGGTTATTACAGATACGCAGTATTTT
d_gene: -; v_gene: TRBV6-5; j_gene: TRBJ1-5; abundance: -; CDR3aa: CASRPGSRNQPQHF; CDR3nt: TGTGCCAGCAGGCCTGGGTCGCGGAATCAGCCCCAGCATTTT
d_gene: TRBD2; v_gene: TRBV7-2; j_gene: TRBJ2-4; abundance: -; CDR3aa: CASSLKLAGGPGNIQYF; CDR3nt: TGTGCCAGCAGCTTAAAACTAGCGGGAGGGCCTGGAAACATTCAGTACTTC
d_gene: -; v_gene: TRBV4-2; j_gene: TRBJ1-2; abundance: -; CDR3aa: CASSQDPTASYGYTF; CDR3nt: TGTGCCAGCAGCCAAGATCCAACAGCCTCTTATGGCTACACCTTC
d_gene: TRBD2; v_gene: TRBV4-2; j_gene: TRBJ2-1; abundance: -; CDR3aa: CASSPPAGGAGDRNEQFF; CDR3nt: TGTGCCAGCAGCCCTCCGGCGGGTGGCGCGGGAGATAGGAATGAGCAGTTCTTC
d_gene: -; v_gene: TRBV7-3; j_gene: TRBJ1-1; abundance: -; CDR3aa: CASSLSGAQNTEAFF; CDR3nt: TGTGCCAGCAGCTTATCAGGGGCTCAGAACACTGAAGCTTTCTTT
d_gene: -; v_gene: TRBV15; j_gene: TRBJ1-1; abundance: -; CDR3aa: CATSRGGRVSTEAFF; CDR3nt: TGTGCCACCAGCAGAGGGGGGCGCGTGAGCACTGAAGCTTTCTTT
d_gene: -; v_gene: TRBV25-1; j_gene: TRBJ2-1; abundance: -; CDR3aa: CASSEPAASYNEQFF; CDR3nt: TGTGCCAGCAGTGAACCGGCGGCCTCCTACAATGAGCAGTTCTTC
d_gene: TRBD2; v_gene: TRBV28; j_gene: TRBJ2-2; abundance: -; CDR3aa: CASSASGSKDTGELFF; CDR3nt: TGTGCCAGCAGTGCTAGCGGGAGTAAGGACACCGGGGAGCTGTTTTTT
d_gene: -; v_gene: TRBV5-1; j_gene: TRBJ1-5; abundance: -; CDR3aa: CASSLGSGSNQPQHF; CDR3nt: TGCGCCAGCAGCTTGGGTAGTGGTAGCAATCAGCCCCAGCATTTT
d_gene: -; v_gene: TRBV7-2; j_gene: TRBJ1-1; abundance: -; CDR3aa: CASSPPLGMSTEAFF; CDR3nt: TGTGCCAGCAGCCCCCCCCTAGGGATGTCCACTGAAGCTTTCTTT
d_gene: -; v_gene: TRBV9; j_gene: TRBJ1-1; abundance: few; CDR3aa: CASSVDWNTEAFF; CDR3nt: TGTGCCAGCAGCGTAGACTGGAACACTGAAGCTTTCTTT
d_gene: -; v_gene: TRBV5-1; j_gene: TRBJ1-3; abundance: -; CDR3aa: CASSLAGLISGNTIYF; CDR3nt: TGCGCCAGCAGCTTGGCTGGCCTCATCTCTGGAAACACCATATATTTT
d_gene: -; v_gene: TRBV4-2; j_gene: TRBJ1-1; abundance: -; CDR3aa: CASSHSTGFTNTEAFF; CDR3nt: TGTGCCAGCAGCCATTCTACCGGGTTTACGAACACTGAAGCTTTCTTT
d_gene: -; v_gene: TRBV7-2; j_gene: TRBJ2-4; abundance: -; CDR3aa: CASSLVPTLAKNIQYF; CDR3nt: TGTGCCAGCAGCTTAGTTCCCACACTAGCCAAAAACATTCAGTACTTC
d_gene: -; v_gene: TRBV4-1; j_gene: TRBJ1-1; abundance: once; CDR3aa: CASSQDPSRGVGEAFF; CDR3nt: TGCGCCAGCAGCCAAGACCCCAGTAGGGGGGTTGGTGAAGCTTTCTTT
d_gene: TRBD1; v_gene: TRBV28; j_gene: TRBJ1-4; abundance: -; CDR3aa: CASSSGTANEKLFF; CDR3nt: TGTGCCAGCAGTTCAGGGACAGCTAATGAAAAACTGTTTTTT
d_gene: -; v_gene: TRBV7-2; j_gene: TRBJ2-3; abundance: -; CDR3aa: CASSPNRLGPLRYTDTQYF; CDR3nt: TGTGCCAGCAGCCCGAACCGATTGGGACCCCTACGATACACAGATACGCAGTATTTT
d_gene: -; v_gene: TRBV25-1; j_gene: TRBJ2-6; abundance: -; CDR3aa: CASRPHGVLAGANVLTF; CDR3nt: TGTGCCAGCAGACCCCACGGGGTTCTGGCTGGGGCCAACGTCCTGACTTTC
d_gene: -; v_gene: TRBV2; j_gene: TRBJ2-7; abundance: -; CDR3aa: CASSANSQSYEQYF; CDR3nt: TGTGCCAGCAGTGCGAATAGCCAGTCCTACGAGCAGTACTTC
d_gene: -; v_gene: TRBV7-9; j_gene: TRBJ1-1; abundance: few; CDR3aa: CASSLLGVGTEAFF; CDR3nt: TGTGCCAGCAGCTTATTAGGGGTAGGCACTGAAGCTTTCTTT
d_gene: TRBD2; v_gene: TRBV14; j_gene: TRBJ2-1; abundance: -; CDR3aa: CASSHGLAGENEQFF; CDR3nt: TGTGCCAGCAGCCACGGACTAGCGGGAGAGAATGAGCAGTTCTTC
d_gene: TRBD1; v_gene: TRBV5-6; j_gene: TRBJ1-1; abundance: -; CDR3aa: CASSFWDRGHTEAFF; CDR3nt: TGTGCCAGCAGCTTTTGGGACAGGGGGCACACTGAAGCTTTCTTT
d_gene: -; v_gene: TRBV7-7; j_gene: TRBJ1-5; abundance: -; CDR3aa: CASSSCGAVENQPQHF; CDR3nt: TGTGCCAGCAGCTCCTGCGGGGCAGTAGAAAATCAGCCCCAGCATTTT
d_gene: TRBD1; v_gene: TRBV28; j_gene: TRBJ1-3; abundance: -; CDR3aa: CASRPTSGTDSGNTIYF; CDR3nt: TGTGCCAGCAGGCCAACCTCCGGGACAGACTCTGGAAACACCATATATTTT
d_gene: -; v_gene: TRBV28; j_gene: TRBJ2-1; abundance: -; CDR3aa: CASSEYSRGGNNEQFF; CDR3nt: TGTGCCAGCAGCGAATATAGTAGGGGGGGAAACAATGAGCAGTTCTTC
d_gene: TRBD2; v_gene: TRBV7-8; j_gene: TRBJ2-2; abundance: -; CDR3aa: CASSLVGTSGTSTGELFF; CDR3nt: TGTGCCAGCAGCTTAGTAGGGACTAGCGGGACGAGCACCGGGGAGCTGTTTTTT
d_gene: -; v_gene: TRBV6-4; j_gene: TRBJ1-1; abundance: -; CDR3aa: CASSSSGEATEAFF; CDR3nt: TGTGCCAGCAGTTCCTCAGGGGAGGCCACTGAAGCTTTCTTT
d_gene: TRBD2; v_gene: TRBV14; j_gene: TRBJ2-5; abundance: -; CDR3aa: CASSQYRAGGKETQYF; CDR3nt: TGTGCCAGCAGCCAGTATCGAGCGGGAGGGAAAGAGACCCAGTACTTC
d_gene: -; v_gene: TRBV2; j_gene: TRBJ1-4; abundance: -; CDR3aa: CASAGNGNEKLFF; CDR3nt: TGTGCCAGCGCCGGAAACGGGAATGAAAAACTGTTTTTT
d_gene: TRBD1; v_gene: TRBV4-1; j_gene: TRBJ2-4; abundance: -; CDR3aa: CASSLFENTQGAPKNIQYF; CDR3nt: TGCGCCAGCAGTCTATTCGAAAACACCCAGGGGGCACCCAAAAACATTCAGTACTTC
d_gene: TRBD1; v_gene: TRBV19; j_gene: TRBJ1-4; abundance: -; CDR3aa: CASSFSTGQGREKLFF; CDR3nt: TGTGCCAGTAGTTTTTCCACCGGACAGGGGCGTGAAAAACTGTTTTTT
d_gene: -; v_gene: TRBV29-1; j_gene: TRBJ2-5; abundance: -; CDR3aa: CSVEVNPAETQYF; CDR3nt: TGCAGCGTTGAGGTCAACCCGGCCGAGACCCAGTACTTC
d_gene: -; v_gene: TRBV5-6; j_gene: TRBJ1-2; abundance: -; CDR3aa: CASSLAGVPSGYTF; CDR3nt: TGTGCCAGCAGCTTGGCCGGGGTCCCTTCCGGCTACACCTTC
d_gene: TRBD2; v_gene: TRBV29-1; j_gene: TRBJ2-3; abundance: -; CDR3aa: CSVGGTSGFTDTQYF; CDR3nt: TGCAGCGTGGGGGGGACTAGCGGGTTCACAGATACGCAGTATTTT